The source of this TCR beta chain is a study of beta chain features in type 1 diabetes. In regard to this clone: The antigen is unknown.

The whole isolated RNA underwent reverse transcription, so sequencing captured expressed TCRB transcripts. Reads from naive, central memory and regulatory T cell samples averaged approximately 3.7 million. Data came from immunoSEQ multiplex PCR; TCRdb stores just in-frame clones and leaves some out. The repertoire holds 160,000 or so clones, about 9% seen once, with 0.7% in the top ten. Study results and limitations: In all four CD4+ subsets, TCRB CDR3 length was significantly, moderately reduced in type 1 diabetes.

CDR1 and CDR2 (germline): GTSNPN, SVGIG (reference sequence). The junction had 11 bases not matched to a gene; V was cut back by 2 bases and J by 10 bases. The length of the CDR3 is 14 residues. Sampling consisted of one heparinised blood draw per donor, averaging roughly 110 mL. The sequenced sample was central memory CD4+ T cells from blood. The receptor was derived from a woman aged 25 to 39 with type 1 diabetes. The chain combines TRBV30 with TRBJ2-4; TRBD1 matches 7 bases. The CDR3 DNA reads TGTGCCTGGAGTCCTCAGGGGGATCCTTATATTCAGTACTTC. Amino acids: CAWSPQGDPYIQYF. Supplemented by reference TRBV30 and TRBJ2-4, the full variable domain reads SQTIHQWPATLVQPVGSPLSLECTVEGTSNPNLYWYRQAAGRGLQLLFYSVGIGQISSEVPQNLSASRPQDRQFILSSKKLLLSDSGFYLCAWSPQGDPYIQYFGAGTRLSVL.